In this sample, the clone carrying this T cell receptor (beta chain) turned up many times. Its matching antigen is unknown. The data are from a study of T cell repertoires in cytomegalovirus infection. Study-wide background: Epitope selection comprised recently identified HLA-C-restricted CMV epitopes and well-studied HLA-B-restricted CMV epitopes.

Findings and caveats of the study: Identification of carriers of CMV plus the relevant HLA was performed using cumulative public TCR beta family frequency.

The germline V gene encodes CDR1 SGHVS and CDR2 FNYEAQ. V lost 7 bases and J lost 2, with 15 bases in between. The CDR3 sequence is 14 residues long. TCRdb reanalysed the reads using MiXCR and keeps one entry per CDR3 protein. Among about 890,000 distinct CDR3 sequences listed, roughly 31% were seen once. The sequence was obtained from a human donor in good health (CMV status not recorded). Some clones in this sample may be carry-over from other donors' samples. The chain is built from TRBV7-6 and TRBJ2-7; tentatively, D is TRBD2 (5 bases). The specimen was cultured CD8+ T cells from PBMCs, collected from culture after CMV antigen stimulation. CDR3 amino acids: CASTPRTSPYEQYF. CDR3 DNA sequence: TGTGCCAGCACTCCTCGGACTTCCCCCTACGAGCAGTACTTC.